The 23 T cell receptor beta chains reported below all come from one sample, sequenced in a study of long-term antiretroviral therapy in people with HIV. An immunoSEQ assay, version v3.0, was performed at survey level. This table comes from immunoSEQ multiplex PCR, and its TCRdb copy is limited to in-frame clones, with some not included. Here the sample spans around 24,000 clones, around four fifths being singletons. Sequences were derived from unsorted PBMCs, sampled 0.4 years after starting antiretroviral therapy. Every receptor here comes from a man over 45 with HIV.

The CDR3 DNA sequence: TGTGCCAGCAGTTACGGCCCGAGCTCCTACGAGCAGTACTTC. It specifies CASSYGPSSYEQYF. This rearrangement joins TRBV6-6 to TRBJ2-7, with D unclear. Germline CDR1 reads MNHNY; CDR2 reads SVGAGI (reference sequence). Trimming pared 2 bases from V and 0 bases from J, leaving 8 bases between. The CDR3 sequence is 14 residues long.

The chain is built from TRBV28 and TRBJ1-6; D is uncertain. The germline CDR1 and CDR2 sequences are MDHEN and SYDVKM. This CDR3 is 13 amino acids long. With 4 bases removed from V and 9 bases from J, the gap between germline ends came to 10 bases. CDR3 bases: TGTGCCAGCAGTTACGGGGAGGCTTCACCCCTCCACTTT. Amino acid sequence: CASSYGEASPLHF.

This chain links TRBV28 with TRBJ2-7; 11 bases match TRBD1. This CDR3 has 14 amino acids. V lost 6 bases, J lost 1 base, and 2 bases stayed unmatched. Germline V gene lookup returns CDR1 MDHEN and CDR2 SYDVKM. The CDR3 spells CASSGTGGSYEQYF. The CDR3 coding sequence is TGTGCCAGCAGCGGGACAGGGGGTTCCTACGAGCAGTACTTC.

The chain employs TRBV5-6 and TRBJ2-7; D gene ambiguous. Germline loops: CDR1 SGHDT, CDR2 YYEEEE. CDR3 length: 11 amino acids. The germline V and J ends were trimmed by 1 base and 7 bases, with 6 bases remaining between them. CDR3 bases: TGTGCCAGCAGCTTGTCCCGGGAGCAGTACTTC. The encoded protein is CASSLSREQYF.

The chain recombines TRBV5-6 with TRBJ2-1, with 10 nucleotides matching TRBD2. This CDR3 region has 15 residues. The ends lost 2 bases at V and 4 bases at J; junction bases unmatched: 3. Per germline, CDR1 SGHDT and CDR2 YYEEEE. CDR3 nucleotide sequence: TGTGCCAGCAGCTTTGAGACTAGCGGGTACAATGAGCAGTTCTTC. It yields the protein CASSFETSGYNEQFF.

This clone was seen once. The chain's CDR3 is CASSYSTNTGELFF. CDR3 coding DNA: TGCGCCAGCAGCTACAGTACGAACACCGGGGAGCTGTTTTTT. The V gene is TRBV5-1, the J gene TRBJ2-2; D call uncertain. Germline CDR1 reads SGHRS; CDR2 reads YFSETQ. The CDR3 contains 14 residues. V was trimmed by 3 bases and J by 0 bases, leaving 6 bases between them.

The chain is built from TRBV6-6 and TRBJ2-5; possible D gene TRBD2, 5 bases. The CDR3 loop spans 13 amino acids. Per germline, CDR1 MNHNY and CDR2 SVGAGI (reference sequence). The V and J ends lost 2 bases and 4 bases respectively, with 8 bases between them. In nucleotides, the CDR3 is TGTGCCAGCAGTTACGCCCGGGGAGAGACCCAGTACTTC. Translated, it gives CASSYARGETQYF.

This sequence joins TRBV9 and TRBJ2-7; D tentatively fits TRBD1 or TRBD2 (5 bases each). The V end lost 4 bases, the J end lost 4 bases, and 15 bases lay between the germline ends. Germline V gene data show CDR1 as SGDLS and CDR2 as YYNGEE. The CDR3 is 14 amino acids. CDR3 sequence: CASSSGWGRYEQYF. Written as DNA, the CDR3 is TGTGCCAGCAGCTCCGGATGGGGGAGATACGAGCAGTACTTC.

The V gene is TRBV27, the J gene TRBJ1-1; TRBD1 agrees at 8 bases. The CDR3 contains 16 residues. Looked up from germline, CDR1 is MNHEY and CDR2 is SMNVEV (reference sequence). The trim removed 5 bases at V and 1 base at J, leaving 9 bases unmatched. Written as DNA, the CDR3 is TGTGCCAGCAGTCTTCGACAGGGGAGAGCGAACACTGAAGCTTTCTTT. It codes for CASSLRQGRANTEAFF.

This rearrangement joins TRBV30 to TRBJ2-5, with D possibly matching TRBD2 (6 bases). Looked up from germline, CDR1 is GTSNPN and CDR2 is SVGIG (reference sequence). V was trimmed by 0 bases and J by 5 bases, leaving 10 bases between them. The CDR3 totals 13 residues. The CDR3 bases are TGTGCCTGGAGTGTTGCGGGGAGCGAGACCCAGTACTTC. Translated, it gives CAWSVAGSETQYF.

The chain links TRBV4-3 to TRBJ2-4; D is undetermined. The CDR3 has 15 amino acids. V was trimmed by 0 bases and J by 0 bases, leaving 6 bases between them. CDR1 LGHNA and CDR2 YSLEER come from the germline V gene. The CDR3 is CASSQDGLAKNIQYF. CDR3 nucleotides: TGCGCCAGCAGCCAAGACGGGTTAGCCAAAAACATTCAGTACTTC.

The V gene is TRBV10-3, the J gene TRBJ1-3; weak D call: TRBD1 (6 bases). Looked up from germline, CDR1 is ENHRY and CDR2 is SYGVKD. Deletions cut 2 bases from V and 9 bases from J, with 17 bases between. The CDR3 runs 15 residues. The CDR3 DNA reads as TGTGCCATCAGTGAGGATGGGGGGCCGTCGCGCACCATATATTTT. Protein product: CAISEDGGPSRTIYF.

This chain uses TRBV19 with TRBJ1-4; D gene ambiguous. Germline V gives CDR1 LNHDA, CDR2 SQIVND (reference sequence). The V and J ends lost 9 bases and 8 bases respectively, with 19 bases between them. The CDR3 spans 14 residues. The DNA of the CDR3 is TGTGCCAGCCTAGGCACCGAACGACGGGAAAAACTGTTTTTT. Encoded protein: CASLGTERREKLFF.

The chain employs TRBV29-1 and TRBJ2-3; TRBD2 matches at 7 bases. The germline V gene encodes CDR1 SQVTM and CDR2 ANQGSEA. The V gene end was trimmed by 4 bases and the J gene end by 2 bases; junction bases not matched to a gene: 3. This CDR3 contains 13 residues. CDR3 nucleotide sequence: TGCAGCGTTGCCGGGACTATCACAGATACGCAGTATTTT. Amino acids: CSVAGTITDTQYF.

A single count supports this clone. The chain links TRBV7-8 to TRBJ1-5; 8 bases are shared with TRBD1. The length of the CDR3 is 17 residues. The ends lost 5 bases at V and 7 bases at J; junction bases unmatched: 16. In germline, CDR1 is SGHVS, CDR2 FQNEAQ. The CDR3 sequence: CASSPLSRQGIGQPQHF. CDR3 nucleotide sequence: TGTGCCAGCAGCCCTCTAAGTCGACAGGGGATAGGGCAGCCCCAGCATTTT.

This clone was counted between two and nine times. V and J are TRBV27 and TRBJ1-2, with a weak D call TRBD1 (5 bases). With 0 bases removed from V and 6 bases from J, the gap between germline ends came to 11 bases. The CDR3 contains 14 residues. Germline-derived CDR1 and CDR2 are MNHEY and SMNVEV (reference sequence). CDR3 DNA sequence: TGTGCCAGCAGTTTATCGGGGACGTGGAATGGCTACACCTTC. Encoded protein: CASSLSGTWNGYTF.

This chain connects TRBV5-8 to TRBJ2-7; possible D gene TRBD1, 6 bases. Germline V lookup: CDR1 SGHTS, CDR2 YDEGEE. The CDR3 totals 15 residues. V was trimmed by 9 bases and J by 4 bases, leaving 23 bases between them. The CDR3 bases are TGTGCCACCCAGGGGCCGTCTTCGTCTTATTACGAGCAGTACTTC. This sequence encodes CATQGPSSSYYEQYF.

V gene TRBV28 combines with J gene TRBJ1-2; 7 bases are a match to TRBD1. The CDR3 is made up of 13 amino acids. CDR1 and CDR2 from the germline V gene are MDHEN and SYDVKM. The J segment lost 8 bases and the V segment lost 5 bases, leaving 8 bases of the junction unmatched. The CDR3, as DNA: TGTGCCAGCAGTACGACAGGGACGAGGGGCTACACCTTC. Translated, it gives CASSTTGTRGYTF.

The chain has TRBV15 and TRBJ1-4; no firm D call. Germline V CDR1 and CDR2: LNHNV, YYDKDF (reference sequence). The CDR3 has 15 amino acids. The V end lost 3 bases, the J end lost 7 bases, and 15 bases lay between the germline ends. CDR3 region: CATSSEGQSGEKLFF. CDR3 nucleotide sequence: TGTGCCACCAGCAGCGAGGGCCAGTCTGGTGAAAAACTGTTTTTT.

The rearrangement uses TRBV9 and TRBJ2-3; 12 positions match TRBD2. The V gene end was trimmed by 4 bases and the J gene end by 1 base; junction bases not matched to a gene: 7. Per germline, CDR1 SGDLS and CDR2 YYNGEE. CDR3 length: 17 residues. CDR3 DNA: TGTGCCAGCAGCACCCTGACTAGCGGGGGACGCACAGATACGCAGTATTTT. Its protein product is CASSTLTSGGRTDTQYF.

V and J are TRBV6-5 and TRBJ1-1; TRBD1 agrees at 11 bases. The V segment lost 0 bases and the J segment 5 bases; nucleotides outside the gene matches: 2. The CDR3 runs 15 residues. Germline lookup yields CDR1 MNHEY and CDR2 SVGAGI. CDR3 nucleotides: TGTGCCAGCAGTTACTCCGGGACAGGGGGGACTGAAGCTTTCTTT. This encodes CASSYSGTGGTEAFF.

This clone has only one observation. J is TRBJ2-7 and V is TRBV28; TRBD1 might be the D (5 bases). V lost 8 bases to trimming and J lost 6 bases, with 14 bases between them. CDR1 MDHEN and CDR2 SYDVKM come from the germline V gene. This CDR3 has 12 residues. For the CDR3, the DNA is TGTGCCAGCTTGGCAGGGAAGGGCGAGCAGTACTTC. This codes for CASLAGKGEQYF.

The chain combines TRBV13 with TRBJ2-7, with a possible D match to TRBD1 (5 bases). CDR1 and CDR2 (germline): PRHDT, FYEKMQ (reference sequence). Trimming took 6 bases from V and 4 from J, leaving 13 bases between them. The CDR3 consists of 13 residues. CDR3 in amino acids: CASSPQDNYEQYF. CDR3 sequence (DNA): TGTGCCAGCAGTCCTCAGGACAATTACGAGCAGTACTTC.